This is a list of T cell receptor beta chains from one sample in a study of shared clonotypes between healthy human individuals. The repertoire was sequenced with immunoSEQ multiplex PCR; TCRdb's copy has only in-frame clones and lacks some. The sample holds some 500,000 clones, approximately 95% seen once. Sequenced input: naive CD4+ T cells sorted from blood. The receptors come from a woman aged 30 to 39 in good health. Both conserved end residues are part of each CDR3. Each record gives: clone size, J gene, D gene, V gene, CDR3 DNA, CDR3 protein. D genes are given only for firm matches. Clone size is not always given. Where it is, it says once, few, many or a class for expanded clones.

NA,TRBJ2-1,NA,TRBV9,TGTGCCAGCAGCGTAGGTCTACGCAACAATGAGCAGTTCTTC,CASSVGLRNNEQFF
NA,TRBJ2-6,NA,TRBV10-2,TGCGCCAGCAGTGAGTACCCTGGGGCCAACGTCCTGACTTTC,CASSEYPGANVLTF
NA,TRBJ1-3,NA,TRBV30,TGTGCCTGGAGTCCCGGCGGGGGGCGAGGAAACACCATATATTTT,CAWSPGGGRGNTIYF
NA,TRBJ2-3,NA,TRBV9,TGTGCCAGCAGCGTAGGAGGGGATACGCAGTATTTT,CASSVGGDTQYF
NA,TRBJ2-1,TRBD1,TRBV28,TGTGCCAGCAGTACACCGGGACAGGGCTACAATGAGCAGTTCTTC,CASSTPGQGYNEQFF
NA,TRBJ1-2,NA,TRBV5-4,TGTGCCAGCAGACAAACAGGAGTCCCGTATGGCTACACCTTC,CASRQTGVPYGYTF
NA,TRBJ1-2,TRBD1,TRBV7-2,TGTGCCAGCCGGACAGGGGGCGCCTATGGCTACACCTTC,CASRTGGAYGYTF
once,TRBJ2-1,NA,TRBV2,TGTGCCAGCAAGAAGGCGGAGAGCTCCTACAATGAGCAGTTCTTC,CASKKAESSYNEQFF
NA,TRBJ2-7,TRBD1,TRBV28,TGTGCCAGCAGGGGGGCTTTGGGACAGGGGGCTTACGAGCAGTACTTC,CASRGALGQGAYEQYF
NA,TRBJ1-2,NA,TRBV29-1,TGCAGCGTTGAAGATTTCGGGGGGCCGCATGGCTACACCTTC,CSVEDFGGPHGYTF
NA,TRBJ2-7,NA,TRBV18,TGTGCCAGCTCACCAACAGGGAGCGGGCCCTCTTACGAGCAGTACTTC,CASSPTGSGPSYEQYF
NA,TRBJ2-5,NA,TRBV6-1,TGTGCCAGCAGTGAACACCCCCAAGAGACCCAGTACTTC,CASSEHPQETQYF
NA,TRBJ1-2,NA,TRBV29-1,TGCAGCGTTGGGGACTTCTGGACAGCTGATTATGGCTACACCTTC,CSVGDFWTADYGYTF
NA,TRBJ2-7,TRBD2,TRBV27,TGTGCCAGCAGTCCCCGGGGCGTAGCGGGAGTGTGGGAGCAGTACTTC,CASSPRGVAGVWEQYF
NA,TRBJ2-1,NA,TRBV6-5,TGTGCCAGCAGTTACTCGGGGGTGAGCTCCTACAATGAGCAGTTCTTC,CASSYSGVSSYNEQFF
NA,TRBJ1-1,TRBD1,TRBV19,TGTGCCAGTAGTGCCCCGGACAGGATGAACACTGAAGCTTTCTTT,CASSAPDRMNTEAFF
NA,TRBJ1-1,NA,TRBV2,TGTGCCAGCAGTGGACTCCCAGGGGTGACTGAAGCTTTCTTT,CASSGLPGVTEAFF
few,TRBJ2-3,NA,TRBV19,TGTGCCAGTAGTATTTACAGGGTTGGAGATACGCAGTATTTT,CASSIYRVGDTQYF
once,TRBJ2-4,TRBD1,TRBV6-1,TGTGCCAGCAGATTACAGGGGGCCAAAAACATTCAGTACTTC,CASRLQGAKNIQYF
NA,TRBJ2-3,NA,TRBV28,TGTGCCAGCAGTTTAGTGGGCCCTCCTAGCACAGATACGCAGTATTTT,CASSLVGPPSTDTQYF
NA,TRBJ2-5,TRBD1,TRBV6-5,TGTGCCAGCAGTACGGACAGGGGGCAAGAGACCCAGTACTTC,CASSTDRGQETQYF
NA,TRBJ1-5,NA,TRBV19,TGTGCCAGTAGTCCGATGGGACTGGGTAGGGGACAGCCCCAGCATTTT,CASSPMGLGRGQPQHF
once,TRBJ1-3,TRBD1,TRBV5-1,TGCGCCAGCAGCTTGAGGACAGGGGGCTCTGGAAACACCATATATTTT,CASSLRTGGSGNTIYF
NA,TRBJ2-7,NA,TRBV5-3,TGTGCCAGAAGCTTTTTGGGACCGAACGTCCACGAGCAGTACTTC,CARSFLGPNVHEQYF
NA,TRBJ2-7,NA,TRBV27,TGTGCCAGCATGTGGGACGGGATGGAGGAGCAGTACTTC,CASMWDGMEEQYF
few,TRBJ2-2,NA,TRBV5-6,TGTGCCAGCAGGACAACGAACACCGGGGAGCTGTTTTTT,CASRTTNTGELFF